The 25 T cell receptor beta chains below were found in one sample sequenced in a study of cytomegalovirus exposure and HLA in healthy donors. Profiled with immunoSEQ multiplex PCR; TCRdb holds only in-frame clones, not every one. The repertoire includes about 120,000 clones, roughly 87% of them detected once, and 0.95% to 1.5% sits in the top ten. The sequenced sample was PBMCs. The receptors were sampled from a woman in her late teens or twenties in good health and CMV-seronegative.

The chain recombines TRBV27 with TRBJ2-5, with TRBD1 matching 10 bases. Germline V gene lookup returns CDR1 MNHEY and CDR2 SMNVEV (reference sequence). J lost 1 base, V lost 6 bases, and 8 bases had no gene match. The CDR3 is made up of 16 amino acids. The CDR3 DNA reads as TGTGCCAGCAGCACGAAGACAGGGGGCTCCCAAGAGACCCAGTACTTC. Encoded protein: CASSTKTGGSQETQYF.

The V call is TRBV6-1, the J call TRBJ2-1, with D unresolved. V was cut by 4 bases and J by 1 base, with 8 bases left in between. Per the germline V gene, CDR1 is MNHNS and CDR2 is SASEGT. The CDR3 covers 14 residues. The CDR3 here is CASSVSRSYNEQFF. The CDR3 DNA reads as TGTGCCAGCAGTGTCTCCCGGTCCTACAATGAGCAGTTCTTC.

The table lists this clone with a count of one. This sequence joins TRBV5-6 and TRBJ2-2, with 7 bases fitting TRBD1. Germline V lookup: CDR1 SGHDT, CDR2 YYEEEE. V lost 5 bases and J lost 6; bases outside the gene matches: 7. The CDR3 sequence is 14 residues long. The CDR3 bases are TGTGCCAGCAGTTCCCAACAGGGGTCCGGGGAGCTGTTTTTT. This gives the protein CASSSQQGSGELFF.

J is TRBJ2-5 and V is TRBV18, with TRBD2 as a possible D gene (6 bases). The V end lost 5 bases, the J end lost 5 bases, and 15 bases lay between the germline ends. CDR1 is KGHSH, CDR2 LQKENI, per germline. This CDR3 has 14 amino acids. CDR3 in amino acids: CASSGGLPVETQYF. For the CDR3, the DNA is TGTGCCAGCTCAGGGGGACTCCCCGTGGAGACCCAGTACTTC.

The chain couples TRBV30 to TRBJ1-6; D is perhaps TRBD1 (6 bases). Trimming removed 0 bases at V and 10 bases at J, with 16 bases between. CDR1 GTSNPN and CDR2 SVGIG come from the germline V gene (reference sequence). The CDR3 spans 15 residues. The CDR3 nucleotides read TGTGCCTGGAGTGTCTTTCCCCAGGGGATCTCACCCCTCCACTTT. Its protein is CAWSVFPQGISPLHF.

The rearrangement links TRBV5-1 to TRBJ1-2, with D possibly TRBD1 on 6 matching bases. Germline V gene data show CDR1 as SGHRS and CDR2 as YFSETQ. The CDR3 totals 14 residues. V lost 7 bases and J 1 base, leaving 14 bases between the germline ends. CDR3 DNA sequence: TGCGCCAGCGCTGGGGAGGGGGATAACTATGGCTACACCTTC. It specifies CASAGEGDNYGYTF.

V gene TRBV7-3 combines with J gene TRBJ2-3; maybe TRBD2 (6 bases). V was shortened by 4 bases and J by 3 bases, with 8 bases between the two germline ends. Germline assignment: CDR1 SGHTA and CDR2 FQGTGA. The CDR3 sequence is 13 residues long. The CDR3 is CASSWDLTDTQYF. For the CDR3, the DNA is TGTGCCAGCAGCTGGGACTTAACAGATACGCAGTATTTT.

The rearrangement uses TRBV9 and TRBJ2-7; weak D call: TRBD1 (5 bases). The germline CDR1 and CDR2 sequences are SGDLS and YYNGEE. V was clipped by 4 bases and J by 5 bases, with 19 bases between them. The CDR3 sequence is 15 residues long. The CDR3 nucleotides read TGTGCCAGCAGCCCCAATACCGTTGCAGGGAACGAGCAGTACTTC. Amino acid sequence: CASSPNTVAGNEQYF.

The gene calls are TRBV7-9 and TRBJ1-2, with TRBD1 identical over 7 bases. The CDR3 is made up of 14 amino acids. The V gene end was trimmed by 5 bases and the J gene end by 8 bases; junction bases not matched to a gene: 11. Germline-derived CDR1 and CDR2 are SEHNR and FQNEAQ (reference sequence). CDR3 sequence: CASSRTGAAGGYTF. DNA for the CDR3: TGTGCCAGCAGCAGGACAGGAGCCGCGGGGGGCTACACCTTC.

In DNA, the CDR3 is TGCGCCAGCAGCGACCGGACAGGGGGTACGTTTATGGATGAGCAGTTCTTC. Amino acids: CASSDRTGGTFMDEQFF. This chain joins TRBV5-1 and TRBJ2-1, with 10 bases that match TRBD1. V dropped 4 bases and J dropped 8; count of bases not matched to a gene: 15. CDR3 length: 17 residues. Germline V gene lookup returns CDR1 SGHRS and CDR2 YFSETQ.

The chain carries TRBV4-1 and TRBJ1-6; D not resolved. CDR1 MGHRA and CDR2 YSYEKL come from the germline V gene. The CDR3 runs 17 residues. Deletions cut 0 bases from V and 0 bases from J, with 9 bases between. This CDR3 is CASSQDPPSSYNSPLHF. The CDR3 DNA reads TGCGCCAGCAGCCAAGATCCACCGAGCTCCTATAATTCACCCCTCCACTTT.

This clone was observed a handful of times. The chain links TRBV4-2 to TRBJ1-1, with TRBD1 matching 8 bases. With V trimmed by 5 bases and J by 1 base, 6 bases remained unmatched. The CDR3 contains 15 residues. From germline, CDR1 is LGHNA and CDR2 YNFKEQ. The CDR3 here is CASSYMGQENTEAFF. CDR3 DNA: TGTGCCAGCAGCTATATGGGACAGGAGAACACTGAAGCTTTCTTT.

The table lists this clone with a few counts. DNA for the CDR3: TGTGCCAGCAGCCAAGCACAGGGGAGTCGGTACTTC. Protein: CASSQAQGSRYF. J is TRBJ2-7 and V is TRBV4-2, with 7 bases lining up with TRBD1. CDR3 size: 12 residues. Trimming took 1 base from V and 12 from J; bases not matched to a gene: 6. Germline-derived CDR1 and CDR2 are LGHNA and YNFKEQ.

This chain links TRBV7-2 with TRBJ1-5; 9 bases agree with TRBD1. The J segment lost 3 bases and the V segment lost 3 bases, leaving 3 bases of the junction unmatched. The V gene's germline CDR1 is SGHTA and CDR2 FQGNSA. The CDR3 is made up of 15 amino acids. The CDR3 DNA reads as TGTGCCAGCAGCTTTGGACAGGGGATCAATCAGCCCCAGCATTTT. Encoded protein: CASSFGQGINQPQHF.

This clone appeared a single time. The V gene is TRBV5-1, the J gene TRBJ2-3; 7 nucleotides agree with TRBD1. V lost 0 bases to trimming and J lost 2 bases; unmatched junction nucleotides: 6. The CDR3 is 16 amino acids. The germline V gene has CDR1 SGHRS and CDR2 YFSETQ. In DNA form, the CDR3 reads TGCGCCAGCAGCTTGGAGGGGGCCACTGACACAGATACGCAGTATTTT. The encoded protein is CASSLEGATDTDTQYF.

The rearrangement links TRBV5-1 to TRBJ2-3; 8 bases are shared with TRBD2. The CDR3 runs 15 residues. In germline, CDR1 is SGHRS, CDR2 YFSETQ. With V trimmed by 3 bases and J by 6 bases, 9 bases remained unmatched. CDR3 loop: CASSWAGLVADTQYF. The CDR3 DNA sequence: TGCGCCAGCAGCTGGGCGGGACTAGTGGCGGATACGCAGTATTTT.

The rearrangement links TRBV10-3 to TRBJ2-5; D gene uncertain. Germline V CDR1 and CDR2: ENHRY, SYGVKD. The V end was cut by 7 bases, the J end by 4 bases, with 10 bases between. The CDR3 loop spans 12 amino acids. The CDR3 spells CAITSDLETQYF. Written as DNA, the CDR3 is TGTGCCATCACGAGCGATCTAGAGACCCAGTACTTC.

The chain uses TRBV4-1 and TRBJ2-6, with D possibly matching TRBD1 (6 bases). Trimming stripped 0 bases from V and 0 bases from J, with 18 bases between. This CDR3 spans 20 amino acids. Per germline, CDR1 MGHRA and CDR2 YSYEKL. CDR3 protein: CASSQDRGTARVSGANVLTF. The CDR3 DNA reads TGCGCCAGCAGCCAAGATAGGGGGACGGCCCGGGTCTCTGGGGCCAACGTCCTGACTTTC.

The chain links TRBV11-2 to TRBJ1-2; the match to TRBD1 covers 8 bases. The trim removed 4 bases at V and 4 bases at J, leaving 14 bases unmatched. From germline, CDR1 is SGHAT and CDR2 FQNNGV. The CDR3 is 17 amino acids. CDR3 sequence (DNA): TGTGCCAGCAGCTCTCAAATTCAGGGGGCTAGGAGCTATGGCTACACCTTC. It encodes CASSSQIQGARSYGYTF.

The chain joins TRBV9 to TRBJ2-5; maybe TRBD2 (7 bases). CDR1 and CDR2 (germline): SGDLS, YYNGEE. The V gene lost 0 bases and the J gene lost 3 bases, with 21 bases spanning the gap. The CDR3 is 18 amino acids. The CDR3, as DNA: TGTGCCAGCAGCGTAGATGAGTATGGGTTAGGGGGGGAAGAGACCCAGTACTTC. Translation gives CASSVDEYGLGGEETQYF.

The rearrangement joins TRBV4-2 to TRBJ1-2; no reliable D call. Per germline, CDR1 LGHNA and CDR2 YNFKEQ. The CDR3 covers 15 residues. The germline V and J ends were trimmed by 1 base and 2 bases, with 11 bases remaining between them. The CDR3 protein is CASSQVSSGNYGYTF. The CDR3 DNA reads TGTGCCAGCAGCCAAGTATCTTCGGGGAACTATGGCTACACCTTC.

The rearrangement links TRBV18 to TRBJ1-2; D is uncertain. This CDR3 is 15 amino acids long. CDR1 KGHSH and CDR2 LQKENI come from the germline V gene. V lost 0 bases, J lost 3 bases, and 11 bases lay in between. CDR3 bases: TGTGCCAGCTCACCACCGGAGGTCTTTCACTATGGCTACACCTTC. This codes for CASSPPEVFHYGYTF.

As for this clone: The identical CDR3 is also encoded by other nucleotide sequences in the sample. The J gene is TRBJ2-5, the V gene TRBV6-6; unclear D gene. Germline CDR1 is MNHNY and CDR2 is SVGAGI (reference sequence). V was pared by 0 bases and J by 3 bases, with 8 bases between. The CDR3 has 14 residues. The DNA of the CDR3 is TGTGCCAGCAGTTACTCGAACGGTGAAGAGACCCAGTACTTC. Translated, it gives CASSYSNGEETQYF.

This clone was seen more than once but under ten times. The germline gene is not matched at one end of the junction; a read error may be the cause. The CDR3 DNA reads as TGTGCTAGCAGAGGGGGTCAGGACTACGAGCAGTACTTC. Translated: CASRGGQDYEQYF. The chain recombines TRBV7-7 with TRBJ2-7, with D tentatively TRBD1 (6 bases). The CDR3 extends over 13 amino acids. Germline CDR1 and CDR2: SSHAT and FNYEAQ (reference sequence).

The chain links TRBV5-1 to TRBJ2-1, with a weak D call TRBD1 (6 bases). With 3 bases removed from V and 9 bases from J, the gap between germline ends came to 13 bases. Germline V gene data show CDR1 as SGHRS and CDR2 as YFSETQ. CDR3 length: 13 amino acids. CDR3 in amino acids: CASSSLQGGEQFF. The DNA of the CDR3 is TGCGCCAGCAGCTCCTTACAGGGCGGTGAGCAGTTCTTC. Full variable domain (rest looked up from reference TRBV5-1 and TRBJ2-1): KAGVTQTPRYLIKTRGQQVTLSCSPISGHRSVSWYQQTPGQGLQFLFEYFSETQRNKGNFPGRFSGRQFSNSRSEMNVSTLELGDSALYLCASSSLQGGEQFFGPGTRLTVL.